This T cell receptor (beta chain) was captured by sequencing in a study of blood T cell repertoires in COVID-19. About the research overall: The United States, Italy and Spain provided the acute and convalescent COVID-19 samples.

Authors' methods: Amplification from reference gene primers served as the basis for estimated nucleated cell counts. Data came from immunoSEQ multiplex PCR; TCRdb stores just in-frame clones and leaves some out. That table supplies the V and J calls and clone size; D and trimming were determined from the DNA. The data show about 230,000 clones, about nine tenths seen once. V lost 4 bases and J 4 bases, leaving 10 bases between the germline ends. The CDR3 runs to 12 residues. Germline V gives CDR1 SQVTM, CDR2 ANQGSEA. The chain carries TRBV29-1 and TRBJ1-2; D is perhaps TRBD1 (5 bases). Sequenced sample: PBMCs or T cells enriched from blood (not recorded which). The receptor comes from a woman aged 25 to 39 with acute COVID-19. The CDR3, as DNA: TGCAGCGTTGGAGGACACCCCTATGGCTACACCTTC. Translating gives CSVGGHPYGYTF.